This T cell receptor beta chain was captured by sequencing in a study of T cell repertoires and HLA-DP antigens. Study as a whole: CD4+ T cells were cocultured with HeLa cells expressing HLA-DP. One alloantigen had ten groove amino acid differences from self, the other one. The donors, ranging 18-to-29 to 60-to-69 years, included a couple of males and one female. Findings and limits, study-wide: Responder cells were total CD4+ cells with a HeLa antigen-presenting system.

The method was immunoSEQ multiplex PCR; TCRdb's version includes in-frame clones alone and lacks a portion of them. This table holds approximately 100,000 clones, around nine tenths found once. Germline CDR1 and CDR2: MNHEY and SVGAGI. The CDR3 totals 14 residues. Between the trimmed V and J ends, which lost 6 bases and 6 bases, there was a span of 18 bases. Concerning this clone: Its antigen is currently unknown. The identical CDR3 is also encoded by other nucleotide sequences in the sample.

Source material: CD4+ T cells from PBMCs. The TCR was taken from a man in his fifties or sixties in good health and CMV-seronegative. V usage is TRBV6-5 and J usage is TRBJ2-7; the D call may be TRBD1 or TRBD2 (7 bases each). The CDR3 nucleotides are TGTGCCAGCAGCCCCCCAGGGAGGGGGCGCGAGCAGTACTTC. It encodes CASSPPGRGREQYF.